The subject of this entry is one T cell receptor beta chain. V was trimmed by 2 bases and J by 0 bases, leaving 13 bases between them. The CDR3 contains 16 residues. Germline CDR1 and CDR2: WNHNN and SYGVQD (reference sequence). These data are taken from a study of blood T cell repertoires in COVID-19. Symptom resolution, clearance, or two negative PCRs marked the recovered donors of Cohort 3. Generated by immunoSEQ multiplex PCR, the TCRdb table keeps only in-frame clones and is missing some. The profile covers roughly 500,000 clones, with 70% to 90% appearing a single time and approximately 1.8% taken by the ten largest.

The V gene is TRBV10-1, the J gene TRBJ2-5; perhaps TRBD2 as D (6 bases). Sequences were obtained from PBMCs or T cells enriched from blood (not recorded which). This TCR derives from a middle-aged woman who had recovered from COVID-19. This chain's CDR3 is CASSEGTTGDQETQYF. The CDR3 DNA is TGCGCCAGCAGTGAGGGGACCACGGGGGACCAAGAGACCCAGTACTTC.